This T cell receptor (beta chain) was captured in a study of cytomegalovirus exposure and HLA in healthy donors. Study outcomes and limitations: There were some public TCRs occurring in many donors, but most TCR sequences were rare. In a later analysis, donors in an Asian-associated ancestry cluster reportedly had fewer N-insertions in productive TCRs than the cohort mean. Reported results showed that the classifier diagnosed cytomegalovirus status with high specificity and sensitivity.

The PCR made use of 60 Vbeta and 13 Jbeta primers. The data were produced by immunoSEQ multiplex PCR, yet TCRdb's version contains in-frame clones alone and is incomplete. The table lists fewer than 110,000 clones, about 80% of them singletons. With respect to this clone: Its antigen is as yet unknown.

The CDR3 is 14 amino acids. Between the trimmed V and J ends, which lost 0 bases and 1 base, there was a span of 7 bases. Germline CDR1 reads SGHRS; CDR2 reads YFSETQ. Sample: PBMCs. This chain connects TRBV5-1 to TRBJ1-1; no reliable D call. This clonotype was obtained from a man aged 40-55 years in good health and CMV-seronegative. The CDR3 here is CASSLEVANTEAFF. CDR3 bases: TGCGCCAGCAGCTTGGAAGTAGCGAACACTGAAGCTTTCTTT.